This T cell receptor (beta chain) appears in the sequencing data of a study of T cells in Graves' hyperthyroidism and ophthalmopathy (dated by TCRdb to about 2019). With regard to the full study: Peripheral blood was sampled at the time of initial diagnosis, prior to any treatment. A discovery cohort of around 100 patients, fewer than 50 with Graves' ophthalmopathy and under 60 with stable Graves' hyperthyroidism, was used to find distinguishing TCR V-J signatures. Prospective prediction of ophthalmopathy was tested in an independent validation cohort of 18 to 20 hyperthyroidism patients and some 17 patients who later progressed to ophthalmopathy. The approximately 100 discovery patients were randomly split 7:3 into training and test sets. In addition, the study compared T-cell repertoires in thyroid tissue and in blood from roughly 6 Graves' hyperthyroidism patients. Once sampling was done, hyperthyroidism patients were given methimazole at a starting dose of 30 mg daily, whereas ophthalmopathy patients were given high-dose intravenous methylprednisolone. The paper reports TCR Vbeta CDR3 sequencing of over 130 peripheral blood samples: 40 or so ophthalmopathy, under 85 hyperthyroidism and around 17 progressor patients. Results the study describes overall, beyond this receptor: In validation, the model predicted progression to ophthalmopathy with roughly 70% sensitivity and 72.22% specificity, a median of about six months before onset. Sample size was not statistically predetermined, and investigators were not blinded to group allocation. A 13 V-J signature model separated ophthalmopathy from stable hyperthyroidism, with 87.88% sensitivity and roughly 81% specificity in cross-validation and 80%/75% in testing. Most expanded thyroid clonotypes (frequency above 0.001) were also found in blood, which suggests that blood repertoires may mirror thyroid immune responses.

The CDR3 spans 19 residues, from the cysteine through the phenylalanine. Only the CDR3 part of the read is kept: 57 bases, read in frame from the first base. The germline V gene (reference sequence) gives CDR1 as DFQATT and CDR2 as SNEGSKA. V ends up 3 bases short and J 1 base short, with an unmatched junction base count of 15. Amplification of TCR beta CDR3 regions was carried out from RNA transcripts. The TCR CDR3 was subjected to a first round of RT-PCR using the HTBI primer set and the Qiagen OneStep RT-PCR kit. The libraries were constructed in a second round of multiplex PCR and then size-selected and purified. Paired-end sequencing of the libraries was performed with 100 bp reads on an Illumina HiSeq2000. The study's own analysis went as follows. Raw data were processed with SOAPnuke, discarding reads with adapters, uncalled bases, mean Phred below 15, or no exact constant-primer or identifier match. COPE v1.2.5 was used to merge the high-quality paired reads, and each unique nucleotide sequence was defined as a clonotype. Clonotypes were aligned to IMGT TRBV, TRBD and TRBJ reference segments using MiTCR v1.1. The analysis included only V-J combinations with a frequency above 0.0001, which together covered 99% to 99.2% of the repertoires. A TCS score was defined as the ratio of F50 (clonal expansion) to E x V (chaos), with BLOSUM62-based TCRdist applied between CDR3 peptides within each V-J. Welch's t-statistics and random forest reduced roughly 500 V-J features to under 15, which were used in a naive Bayes classifier (R e1071). The raw public data were reprocessed by TCRdb itself: fastp quality trimming at Q25, MiXCR clonotype calling, in-frame beta chains only. Rows are combined by CDR3 protein, so each entry shows the most common genes and DNA. TCRdb, not the original authors, processed these V and J calls. This sample has about 270,000 distinct CDR3 sequences in its table, and around 25% of those were observed once. The ten largest account for 20% to 30% of the sample.

In regard to this clonotype: This receptor's antigen is unknown. The input lacks base qualities; no much larger clone sits a single base away.

Hyperthyroidism patients were aged 18 to 65 years and newly diagnosed, with disease duration of less than 2 months. Exclusion was applied to patients with uncontrolled infections, other autoimmune diseases, pregnancy or lactation. Clinical symptoms, serum thyroxine and TRAb, thyroid ultrasound, and orbital computed tomography formed the basis for the diagnoses. Blood from progressor patients was drawn when they were first diagnosed with hyperthyroidism, before any ophthalmopathy symptoms appeared. PBMCs were separated from roughly 9.3 ml of fresh peripheral blood using Ficoll-Paque density gradient centrifugation. Progressor patients were initially diagnosed with Graves' hyperthyroidism and developed ophthalmopathy during follow-up. Total RNA was extracted using Trizol reagent, and RNA quality was assessed on an Agilent 2100 Bioanalyzer.

The clonotype was recovered from a man aged 40-50 years with Graves' hyperthyroidism that later progressed to Graves' ophthalmopathy. The rearrangement joined TRBV20-1 to TRBJ2-7; 13 central bases correspond to TRBD2. The sample was blood. For the CDR3, the sequence is CSASTSGRALESGSYEQYF. In nucleotide form, the sequence is TGCAGTGCTAGCACTAGCGGGAGGGCCCTCGAATCGGGGTCCTACGAGCAGTACTTC.